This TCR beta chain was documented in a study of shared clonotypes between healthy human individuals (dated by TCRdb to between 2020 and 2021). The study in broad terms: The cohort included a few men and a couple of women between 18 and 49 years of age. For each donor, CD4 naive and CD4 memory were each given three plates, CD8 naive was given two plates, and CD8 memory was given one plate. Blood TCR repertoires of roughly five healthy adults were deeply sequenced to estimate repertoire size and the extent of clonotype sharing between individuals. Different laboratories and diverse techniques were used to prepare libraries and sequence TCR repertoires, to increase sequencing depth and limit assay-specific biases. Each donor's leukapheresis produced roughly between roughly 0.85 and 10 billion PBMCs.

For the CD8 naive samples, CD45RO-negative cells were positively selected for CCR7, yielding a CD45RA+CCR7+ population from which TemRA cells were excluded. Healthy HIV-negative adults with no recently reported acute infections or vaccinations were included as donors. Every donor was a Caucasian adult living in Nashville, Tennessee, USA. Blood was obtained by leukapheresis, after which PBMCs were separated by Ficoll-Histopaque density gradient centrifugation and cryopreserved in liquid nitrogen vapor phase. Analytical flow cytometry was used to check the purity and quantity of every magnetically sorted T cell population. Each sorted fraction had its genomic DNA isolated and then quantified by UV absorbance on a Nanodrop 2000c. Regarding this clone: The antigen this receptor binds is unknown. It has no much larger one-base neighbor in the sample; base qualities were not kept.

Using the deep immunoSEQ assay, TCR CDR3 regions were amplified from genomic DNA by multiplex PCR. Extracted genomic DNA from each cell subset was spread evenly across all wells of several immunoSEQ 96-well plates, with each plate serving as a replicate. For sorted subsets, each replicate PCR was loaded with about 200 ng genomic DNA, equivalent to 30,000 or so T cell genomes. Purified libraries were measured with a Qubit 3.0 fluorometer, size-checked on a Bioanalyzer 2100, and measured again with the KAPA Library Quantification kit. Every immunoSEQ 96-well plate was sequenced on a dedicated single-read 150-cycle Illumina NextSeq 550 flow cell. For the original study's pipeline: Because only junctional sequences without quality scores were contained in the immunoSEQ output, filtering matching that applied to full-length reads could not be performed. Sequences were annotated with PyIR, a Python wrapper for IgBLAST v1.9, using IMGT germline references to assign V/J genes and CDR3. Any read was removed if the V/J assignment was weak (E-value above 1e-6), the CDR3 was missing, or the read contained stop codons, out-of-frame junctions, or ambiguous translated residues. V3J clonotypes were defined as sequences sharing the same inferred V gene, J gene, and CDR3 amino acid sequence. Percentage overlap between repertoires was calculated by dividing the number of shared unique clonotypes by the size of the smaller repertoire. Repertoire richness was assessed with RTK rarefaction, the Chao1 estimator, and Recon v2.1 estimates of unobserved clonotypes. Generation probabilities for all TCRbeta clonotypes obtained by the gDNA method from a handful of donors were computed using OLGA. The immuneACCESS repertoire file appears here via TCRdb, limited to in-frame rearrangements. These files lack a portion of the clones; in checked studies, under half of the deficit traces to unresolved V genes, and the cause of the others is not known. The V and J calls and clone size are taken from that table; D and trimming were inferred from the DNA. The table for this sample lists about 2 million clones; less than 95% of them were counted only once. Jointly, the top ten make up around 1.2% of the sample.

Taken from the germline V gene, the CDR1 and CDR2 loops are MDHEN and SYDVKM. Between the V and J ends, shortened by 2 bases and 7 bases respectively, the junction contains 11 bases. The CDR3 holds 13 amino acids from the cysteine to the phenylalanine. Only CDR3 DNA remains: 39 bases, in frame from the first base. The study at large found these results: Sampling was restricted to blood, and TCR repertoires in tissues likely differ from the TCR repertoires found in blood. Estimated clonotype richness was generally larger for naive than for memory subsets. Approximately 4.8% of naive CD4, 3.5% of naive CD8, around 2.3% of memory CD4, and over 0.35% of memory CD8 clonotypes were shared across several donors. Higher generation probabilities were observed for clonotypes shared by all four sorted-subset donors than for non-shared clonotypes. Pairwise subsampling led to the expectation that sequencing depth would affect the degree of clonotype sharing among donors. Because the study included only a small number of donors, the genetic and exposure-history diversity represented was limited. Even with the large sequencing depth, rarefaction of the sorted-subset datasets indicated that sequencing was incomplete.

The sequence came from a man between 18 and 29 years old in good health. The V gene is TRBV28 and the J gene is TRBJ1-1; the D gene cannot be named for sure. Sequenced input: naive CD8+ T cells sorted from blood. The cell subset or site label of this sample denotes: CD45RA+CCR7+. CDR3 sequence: CASSLRALGEAFF. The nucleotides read TGTGCCAGCAGTTTAAGGGCGTTGGGTGAAGCTTTCTTT.